This section outlines one TCR beta chain sequence together with its context. This record belongs to a study of shared clonotypes between healthy human individuals. Study at large: The cohort comprised a couple of women and a few men. Their ages spanned 18 to 49 years. CD4 naive and CD4 memory each took three plates per donor, while CD8 naive took two and CD8 memory one.

The CDR3 runs 14 residues. Trimming took 6 bases from V and 0 from J, leaving 6 bases between them. Germline V gene lookup returns CDR1 MNHEY and CDR2 SVGAGI. The assay was immunoSEQ multiplex PCR, and TCRdb's table has in-frame clones only and misses some. The table includes about 680,000 clones, 74% detected once. The sequenced sample consisted of memory CD4+ T cells sorted from blood. Subset denoted: CD45RA-negative fraction. This chain connects TRBV6-5 to TRBJ2-6; D is unresolved. The TCR was taken from a woman aged 25 to 39 in good health. CDR3: CASRQLSGANVLTF. CDR3 coding DNA: TGTGCCAGCAGACAACTCTCTGGGGCCAACGTCCTGACTTTC.